This TCR beta chain was found in a study of identical twins. Losses at the gene ends were 4 bases for V and 5 bases for J; bases not matched to a gene: 5. Germline V gives CDR1 LNHDA, CDR2 SQIVND (reference sequence). The CDR3 has 14 amino acids. MiXCR, applied by TCRdb to the 5' RACE reads, yields one record per CDR3 protein. The sample carries some 210,000 distinct CDR3 sequences, about a sixth recorded once. These records were also assigned to another study, of T cells expressing NK-cell markers.

Sequenced material: CD8+ T cells sorted from blood. The chain carries TRBV19 and TRBJ2-7, with 10 bases matching TRBD2. This clonotype was obtained from a young woman in good health. The CDR3 coding sequence is TGTGCCAGTAGTAACCTAGCGGGAGTAGACGAGCAGTACTTC. Translated: CASSNLAGVDEQYF.